The rows below give T cell receptor beta chains drawn from one sample of a study of T cells in localized non-small cell lung cancer. The repertoire was sequenced with immunoSEQ multiplex PCR; TCRdb's copy has only in-frame clones and lacks some. Of tens of thousands of clones listed, over 80% are singletons. Specimen: peripheral blood, collected before any cancer treatment. Receptors originate from a man aged 40 to 75 with stage I squamous cell lung carcinoma. CDR3s include the opening cysteine and the closing phenylalanine or tryptophan. The order of the fields is clone size, J gene, V gene, D gene, CDR3 protein, CDR3 DNA. A D gene is named only where the DNA matches it firmly. Clone size is not always given. Where it is, it says once, few, many or a class for expanded clones.

clone size: -; J gene: TRBJ1-5; V gene: TRBV19; D gene: TRBD1; CDR3 protein: CASIGDSKYSNQPQHF; CDR3 DNA: TGTGCCAGTATTGGGGACAGCAAATATAGCAATCAGCCCCAGCATTTT
clone size: -; J gene: TRBJ2-7; V gene: TRBV28; D gene: -; CDR3 protein: CASRSGTEQYF; CDR3 DNA: TGTGCCAGCCGTTCGGGGACCGAGCAGTACTTC
clone size: -; J gene: TRBJ2-5; V gene: TRBV29-1; D gene: -; CDR3 protein: CSARPNGETQYF; CDR3 DNA: TGCAGCGCCCGACCGAACGGGGAGACCCAGTACTTC
clone size: once; J gene: TRBJ1-1; V gene: TRBV18; D gene: -; CDR3 protein: CASSDRYLNTEAFF; CDR3 DNA: TGTGCCAGCTCAGACCGATATTTGAACACTGAAGCTTTCTTT
clone size: -; J gene: TRBJ1-5; V gene: TRBV2; D gene: -; CDR3 protein: CASSESGPQPQHF; CDR3 DNA: TGTGCCAGCAGTGAATCCGGCCCTCAGCCCCAGCATTTT
clone size: -; J gene: TRBJ1-3; V gene: TRBV4-2; D gene: -; CDR3 protein: CASSQRGGGASSGNTIYF; CDR3 DNA: TGTGCCAGCAGCCAAAGAGGGGGGGGTGCCTCCTCTGGAAACACCATATATTTT
clone size: -; J gene: TRBJ2-1; V gene: TRBV10-2; D gene: -; CDR3 protein: CASRATGTVFYNEQFF; CDR3 DNA: TGCGCCAGCAGGGCTACCGGGACGGTCTTCTACAATGAGCAGTTCTTC
clone size: -; J gene: TRBJ1-3; V gene: TRBV6-1; D gene: -; CDR3 protein: CASSAAGETGNTIYF; CDR3 DNA: TGTGCCAGCAGCGCTGCCGGGGAGACTGGAAACACCATATATTTT
clone size: -; J gene: TRBJ1-2; V gene: TRBV19; D gene: -; CDR3 protein: CASSIEGRGYTF; CDR3 DNA: TGTGCCAGTAGTATAGAGGGCCGGGGCTACACCTTC
clone size: -; J gene: TRBJ2-2; V gene: TRBV7-9; D gene: -; CDR3 protein: CASSLVGRITGELFF; CDR3 DNA: TGTGCCAGCAGCTTAGTTGGGCGAATCACCGGGGAGCTGTTTTTT
clone size: -; J gene: TRBJ2-7; V gene: TRBV7-6; D gene: TRBD1; CDR3 protein: CASSLNSGGPYEQYF; CDR3 DNA: TGTGCCAGCAGCTTAAACTCAGGGGGCCCCTACGAGCAGTACTTC
clone size: -; J gene: TRBJ1-2; V gene: TRBV29-1; D gene: -; CDR3 protein: CSVEQSAGYTF; CDR3 DNA: TGCAGCGTTGAACAGTCGGCCGGCTACACCTTC
clone size: once; J gene: TRBJ1-1; V gene: TRBV27; D gene: -; CDR3 protein: CASRYTGNTEAFF; CDR3 DNA: TGTGCCAGCAGATACACAGGGAACACTGAAGCTTTCTTT
clone size: few; J gene: TRBJ1-2; V gene: TRBV7-9; D gene: -; CDR3 protein: CASSPEGRGRNYGYTF; CDR3 DNA: TGTGCCAGCAGCCCAGAAGGGAGGGGGAGAAACTATGGCTACACCTTC
clone size: -; J gene: TRBJ1-2; V gene: TRBV18; D gene: TRBD1; CDR3 protein: CASSPGQGGWRGYTF; CDR3 DNA: TGTGCCAGCTCACCGGGACAGGGTGGGTGGAGAGGCTACACCTTC
clone size: -; J gene: TRBJ2-7; V gene: TRBV7-9; D gene: -; CDR3 protein: CASSLQTIYEQYF; CDR3 DNA: TGTGCCAGCAGCTTACAGACTATTTACGAGCAGTACTTC
clone size: -; J gene: TRBJ1-2; V gene: TRBV6-6; D gene: TRBD1; CDR3 protein: CASSLNPGQGADGYTF; CDR3 DNA: TGTGCCAGCAGTCTGAACCCGGGACAGGGGGCAGATGGCTACACCTTC
clone size: -; J gene: TRBJ1-1; V gene: TRBV7-9; D gene: -; CDR3 protein: CASSFGRGSATEAFF; CDR3 DNA: TGTGCCAGCAGCTTTGGCAGGGGATCCGCCACTGAAGCTTTCTTT
clone size: -; J gene: TRBJ2-1; V gene: TRBV5-6; D gene: -; CDR3 protein: CASSLGMVGRDEQFF; CDR3 DNA: TGTGCCAGCAGCTTGGGCATGGTGGGGAGAGATGAGCAGTTCTTC
clone size: -; J gene: TRBJ2-1; V gene: TRBV5-6; D gene: TRBD2; CDR3 protein: CASSLAELAGHEQFF; CDR3 DNA: TGTGCCAGCAGCTTGGCCGAACTAGCGGGGCATGAGCAGTTCTTC
clone size: -; J gene: TRBJ2-1; V gene: TRBV5-8; D gene: -; CDR3 protein: CASSLGGYSYNEQFF; CDR3 DNA: TGTGCCAGCAGCTTAGGCGGGTACTCCTACAATGAGCAGTTCTTC
clone size: once; J gene: TRBJ2-7; V gene: TRBV7-6; D gene: TRBD2; CDR3 protein: CASSLGHGLAYEQYF; CDR3 DNA: TGTGCCAGCAGCTTAGGGCACGGACTAGCGTACGAGCAGTACTTC
clone size: -; J gene: TRBJ2-3; V gene: TRBV27; D gene: TRBD2; CDR3 protein: CASRYGGSTQYF; CDR3 DNA: TGTGCCAGCAGGTACGGGGGGAGTACGCAGTATTTT
clone size: -; J gene: TRBJ1-6; V gene: TRBV6-5; D gene: -; CDR3 protein: CASSFGTLLYNSPLHF; CDR3 DNA: TGTGCCAGCAGTTTTGGGACCCTCCTCTATAATTCACCCCTCCACTTT
clone size: -; J gene: TRBJ1-1; V gene: TRBV9; D gene: TRBD1; CDR3 protein: CASSVGTGGKAFF; CDR3 DNA: TGTGCCAGCAGCGTGGGGACAGGGGGCAAGGCTTTCTTT
clone size: many; J gene: TRBJ1-3; V gene: TRBV19; D gene: -; CDR3 protein: CASSVARGSGNTIYF; CDR3 DNA: TGTGCCAGTAGTGTCGCCCGGGGATCTGGAAACACCATATATTTT
clone size: -; J gene: TRBJ1-6; V gene: TRBV5-6; D gene: -; CDR3 protein: CASSLRPGHQISPLHF; CDR3 DNA: TGTGCCAGCAGCTTGAGACCAGGACACCAGATATCACCCCTCCACTTT
clone size: -; J gene: TRBJ1-4; V gene: TRBV28; D gene: -; CDR3 protein: CASSALRREVGLFF; CDR3 DNA: TGTGCCAGCAGCGCCCTCCGCCGGGAGGTCGGGCTGTTTTTT
clone size: -; J gene: TRBJ1-1; V gene: TRBV4-2; D gene: -; CDR3 protein: CASSQDWRGGSTEAFF; CDR3 DNA: TGTGCCAGCAGCCAAGATTGGAGGGGGGGGAGCACTGAAGCTTTCTTT
clone size: few; J gene: TRBJ1-4; V gene: TRBV5-1; D gene: -; CDR3 protein: CASSLGRVGEKLFF; CDR3 DNA: TGCGCCAGCAGCTTGGGCAGGGTTGGTGAAAAACTGTTTTTT
clone size: -; J gene: TRBJ1-2; V gene: TRBV15; D gene: -; CDR3 protein: CATSRRQGSNYGYTF; CDR3 DNA: TGTGCCACCAGCAGACGTCAGGGGTCCAACTATGGCTACACCTTC
clone size: -; J gene: TRBJ1-2; V gene: TRBV27; D gene: -; CDR3 protein: CASSATYSQNGYTF; CDR3 DNA: TGTGCCAGCAGTGCGACATACTCTCAAAATGGCTACACCTTC
clone size: -; J gene: TRBJ1-1; V gene: TRBV5-1; D gene: -; CDR3 protein: CASSHGSKNTEAFF; CDR3 DNA: TGCGCCAGCAGCCACGGGTCGAAAAACACTGAAGCTTTCTTT
clone size: -; J gene: TRBJ2-7; V gene: TRBV6-6; D gene: -; CDR3 protein: CASSYSGSSYEQYF; CDR3 DNA: TGTGCCAGCAGTTACTCAGGGAGCTCCTACGAGCAGTACTTC
clone size: -; J gene: TRBJ2-5; V gene: TRBV10-3; D gene: -; CDR3 protein: CAISVGAGTIQETQYF; CDR3 DNA: TGTGCCATCAGTGTGGGGGCGGGGACTATCCAAGAGACCCAGTACTTC
clone size: -; J gene: TRBJ1-1; V gene: TRBV4-1; D gene: -; CDR3 protein: CASSQDSQPSEAFF; CDR3 DNA: TGCGCCAGCAGCCAAGATAGCCAGCCTTCTGAAGCTTTCTTT
clone size: -; J gene: TRBJ2-1; V gene: TRBV19; D gene: -; CDR3 protein: CASSSRQLSNEQFF; CDR3 DNA: TGTGCCAGTAGTTCCAGACAGTTAAGTAATGAGCAGTTCTTC
clone size: -; J gene: TRBJ1-2; V gene: TRBV5-5; D gene: -; CDR3 protein: CASSTSFGGYTF; CDR3 DNA: TGTGCCAGCAGCACCAGCTTCGGTGGCTACACCTTC
clone size: -; J gene: TRBJ1-2; V gene: TRBV7-2; D gene: -; CDR3 protein: CASSPASLGGYTF; CDR3 DNA: TGTGCCAGCAGCCCGGCATCCCTGGGAGGCTACACCTTC
clone size: -; J gene: TRBJ1-3; V gene: TRBV6-1; D gene: -; CDR3 protein: CASSEGGGGQHSGNTIYF; CDR3 DNA: TGTGCCAGCAGTGAAGGGGGCGGCGGACAGCACTCTGGAAACACCATATATTTT
clone size: -; J gene: TRBJ1-6; V gene: TRBV5-6; D gene: -; CDR3 protein: CASSSGQSSYNSPLHF; CDR3 DNA: TGTGCCAGCAGCTCCGGACAGAGCTCCTATAATTCACCCCTCCACTTT
clone size: -; J gene: TRBJ1-1; V gene: TRBV6-5; D gene: -; CDR3 protein: CASSPNRVRNTEAFF; CDR3 DNA: TGTGCCAGCAGCCCCAACAGGGTTAGGAACACTGAAGCTTTCTTT
clone size: -; J gene: TRBJ2-7; V gene: TRBV18; D gene: -; CDR3 protein: CASSPRPSIYEQYF; CDR3 DNA: TGTGCCAGCTCACCACGGCCTAGTATCTACGAGCAGTACTTC
clone size: -; J gene: TRBJ1-1; V gene: TRBV9; D gene: TRBD1; CDR3 protein: CASSARTGRNTEAFF; CDR3 DNA: TGTGCCAGCAGCGCCCGGACAGGGCGGAACACTGAAGCTTTCTTT
clone size: -; J gene: TRBJ2-1; V gene: TRBV6-4; D gene: TRBD2; CDR3 protein: CASSLTSGPINEQFF; CDR3 DNA: TGTGCCAGCAGTTTGACTAGCGGACCGATCAATGAGCAGTTCTTC
clone size: few; J gene: TRBJ1-5; V gene: TRBV6-1; D gene: -; CDR3 protein: CASSDRAGAQPQHF; CDR3 DNA: TGTGCCAGCAGTGATAGGGCAGGGGCTCAGCCCCAGCATTTT
clone size: -; J gene: TRBJ1-1; V gene: TRBV13; D gene: TRBD1; CDR3 protein: CASSMDRLTEAFF; CDR3 DNA: TGTGCCAGCAGCATGGACAGGTTGACTGAAGCTTTCTTT
clone size: once; J gene: TRBJ2-5; V gene: TRBV6-1; D gene: -; CDR3 protein: CASSEFLVQGAQYF; CDR3 DNA: TGTGCCAGCAGTGAATTCCTGGTCCAGGGAGCCCAGTACTTC
clone size: once; J gene: TRBJ2-7; V gene: TRBV6-1; D gene: -; CDR3 protein: CASSEHTYEQYF; CDR3 DNA: TGTGCCAGCAGTGAACACACCTACGAGCAGTACTTC
clone size: -; J gene: TRBJ2-3; V gene: TRBV6-6; D gene: TRBD1; CDR3 protein: CASSRQGGTDTQYF; CDR3 DNA: TGTGCCAGCAGTAGACAGGGGGGCACAGATACGCAGTATTTT